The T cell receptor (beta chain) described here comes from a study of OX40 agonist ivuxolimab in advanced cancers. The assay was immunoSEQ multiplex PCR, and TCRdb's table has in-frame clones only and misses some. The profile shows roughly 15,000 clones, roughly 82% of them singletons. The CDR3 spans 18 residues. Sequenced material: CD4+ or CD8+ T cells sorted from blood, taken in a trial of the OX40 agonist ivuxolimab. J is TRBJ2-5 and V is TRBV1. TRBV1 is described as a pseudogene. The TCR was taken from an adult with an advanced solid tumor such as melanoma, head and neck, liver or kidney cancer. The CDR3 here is CTSSQDSIVKGRGETQYF. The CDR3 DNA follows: TGCACCAGCAGCCAAGATAGTATTGTGAAGGGACGAGGAGAGACCCAGTACTTC.